Presented here are 4 T cell receptor beta chains from one specimen sequenced in a study of cytomegalovirus exposure and HLA in healthy donors. Primers included in the PCR were 60 Vbeta and 13 Jbeta primers. Produced via immunoSEQ multiplex PCR; TCRdb's table is partial and in-frame only. The data hold 150,000 to 200,000 clones, with around 77% observed a single time. Sequenced: PBMCs. These receptors were obtained from a woman in her 30s in good health and CMV-seronegative.

V and J are TRBV13 and TRBJ1-1; D is undetermined. This CDR3 spans 15 amino acids. V was trimmed by 5 bases and J by 5 bases, leaving 18 bases between them. Germline values: CDR1 PRHDT, CDR2 FYEKMQ (reference sequence). The CDR3 nucleotides are TGTGCCAGCAGCATCCGACCCTCGGGTAGAACTGAAGCTTTCTTT. Translating it yields CASSIRPSGRTEAFF. The full variable domain, with the rest looked up from reference TRBV13 and TRBJ1-1, is AAGVIQSPRHLIKEKRETATLKCYPIPRHDTVYWYQQGPGQDPQFLISFYEKMQSDKGSIPDRFSAQQFSDYHSELNMSSLELGDSALYFCASSIRPSGRTEAFFGQGTRLTVV.

This clone was observed a few times. The chain has TRBV18 and TRBJ2-3; perhaps TRBD2 as D (6 bases). The V end lost 3 bases, the J end lost 5 bases, and 9 bases lay between the germline ends. Germline CDR1 KGHSH, CDR2 LQKENI. This CDR3 contains 13 residues. The CDR3: CASSPDGGDTQYF. CDR3 bases: TGTGCCAGCTCACCGGACGGGGGAGATACGCAGTATTTT.

V usage is TRBV7-3 and J usage is TRBJ2-2; tentative D call: TRBD2 (5 bases). The CDR3 sequence is 15 residues long. V was trimmed by 2 bases and J by 0 bases, leaving 7 bases between them. CDR1 SGHTA and CDR2 FQGTGA come from the germline V gene. The CDR3 here is CASSLGRANTGELFF. The CDR3 nucleotides read TGTGCCAGCAGCTTAGGGCGGGCGAACACCGGGGAGCTGTTTTTT.

The chain employs TRBV4-3 and TRBJ1-4; 7 nucleotides agree with TRBD1. From germline, CDR1 is LGHNA and CDR2 YSLEER. With V trimmed by 5 bases and J by 3 bases, 6 bases remained unmatched. The CDR3 covers 15 residues. The CDR3 coding sequence is TGCGCCAGCAGCGAGCGACAGGGCGCTAATGAAAAACTGTTTTTT. This gives the protein CASSERQGANEKLFF.